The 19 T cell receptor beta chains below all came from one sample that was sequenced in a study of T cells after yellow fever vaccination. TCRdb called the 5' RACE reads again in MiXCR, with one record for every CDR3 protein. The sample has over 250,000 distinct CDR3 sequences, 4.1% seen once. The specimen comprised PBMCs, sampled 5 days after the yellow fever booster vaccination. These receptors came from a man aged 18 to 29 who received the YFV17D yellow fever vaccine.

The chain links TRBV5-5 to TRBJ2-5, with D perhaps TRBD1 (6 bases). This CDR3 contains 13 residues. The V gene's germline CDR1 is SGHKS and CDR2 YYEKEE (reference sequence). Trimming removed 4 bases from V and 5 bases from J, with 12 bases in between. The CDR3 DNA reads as TGTGCCAGCAGCAACTATAGGGGGGAGACCCAGTACTTC. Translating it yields CASSNYRGETQYF.

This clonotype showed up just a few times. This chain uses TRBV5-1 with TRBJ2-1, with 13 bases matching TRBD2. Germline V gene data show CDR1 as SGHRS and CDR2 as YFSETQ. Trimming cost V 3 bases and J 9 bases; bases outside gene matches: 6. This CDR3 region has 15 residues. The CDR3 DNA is TGCGCCAGCAGCTGGACTAGCGGGGGCGGAGGTGAGCAGTTCTTC. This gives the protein CASSWTSGGGGEQFF.

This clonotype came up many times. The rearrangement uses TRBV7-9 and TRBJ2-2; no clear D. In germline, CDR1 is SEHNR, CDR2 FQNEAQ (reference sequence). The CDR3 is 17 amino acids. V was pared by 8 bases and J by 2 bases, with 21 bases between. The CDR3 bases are TGTGCCAGCCGAAATTGGGTCGGGCGTCACAACACCGGGGAGCTGTTTTTT. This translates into CASRNWVGRHNTGELFF.

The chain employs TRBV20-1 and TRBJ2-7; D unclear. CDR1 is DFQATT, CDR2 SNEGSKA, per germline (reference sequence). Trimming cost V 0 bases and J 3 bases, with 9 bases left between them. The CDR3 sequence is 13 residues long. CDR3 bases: TGCAGTGCTAGAGAGGGATCGATCTACGAGCAGTACTTC. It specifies CSAREGSIYEQYF.

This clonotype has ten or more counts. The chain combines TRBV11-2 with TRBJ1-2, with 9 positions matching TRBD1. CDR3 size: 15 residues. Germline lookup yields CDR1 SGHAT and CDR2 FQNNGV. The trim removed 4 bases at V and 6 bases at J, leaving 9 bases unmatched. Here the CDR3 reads CASSSPPWTGDGYTF. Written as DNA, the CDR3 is TGTGCCAGCAGCTCCCCTCCCTGGACAGGGGATGGCTACACCTTC.

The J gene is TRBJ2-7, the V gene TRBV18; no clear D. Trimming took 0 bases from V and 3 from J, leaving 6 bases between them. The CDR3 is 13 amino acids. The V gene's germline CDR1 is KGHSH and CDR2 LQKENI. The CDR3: CASSPPSFYEQYF. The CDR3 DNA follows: TGTGCCAGCTCACCACCGAGCTTCTACGAGCAGTACTTC.

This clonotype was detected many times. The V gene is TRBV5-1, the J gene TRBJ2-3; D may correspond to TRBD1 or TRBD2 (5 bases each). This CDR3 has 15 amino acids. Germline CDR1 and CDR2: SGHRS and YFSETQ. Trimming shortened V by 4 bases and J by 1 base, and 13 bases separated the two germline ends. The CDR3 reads CASSVSRGGTDTQYF. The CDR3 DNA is TGCGCCAGCAGCGTATCTAGGGGAGGCACAGATACGCAGTATTTT.

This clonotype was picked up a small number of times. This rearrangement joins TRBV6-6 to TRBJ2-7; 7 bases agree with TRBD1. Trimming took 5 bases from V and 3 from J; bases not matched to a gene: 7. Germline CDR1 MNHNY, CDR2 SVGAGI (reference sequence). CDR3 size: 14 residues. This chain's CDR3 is CASSTPGQIYEQYF. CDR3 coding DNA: TGTGCCAGCAGTACCCCGGGACAGATCTACGAGCAGTACTTC.

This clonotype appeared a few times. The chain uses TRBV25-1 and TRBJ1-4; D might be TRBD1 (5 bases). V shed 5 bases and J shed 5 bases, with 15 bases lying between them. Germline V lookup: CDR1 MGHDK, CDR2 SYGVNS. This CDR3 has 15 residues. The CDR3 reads CASSLKQGLNEKLFF. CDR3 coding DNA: TGTGCCAGCAGTCTTAAGCAGGGTTTAAATGAAAAACTGTTTTTT.

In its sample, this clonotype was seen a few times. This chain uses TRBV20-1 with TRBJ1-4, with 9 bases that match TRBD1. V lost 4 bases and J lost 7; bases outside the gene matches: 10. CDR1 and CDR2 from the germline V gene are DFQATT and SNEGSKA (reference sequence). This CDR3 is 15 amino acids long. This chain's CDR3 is CSATQGALAIEKLFF. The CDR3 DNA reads TGCAGTGCTACACAGGGGGCGCTGGCTATTGAAAAACTGTTTTTT.

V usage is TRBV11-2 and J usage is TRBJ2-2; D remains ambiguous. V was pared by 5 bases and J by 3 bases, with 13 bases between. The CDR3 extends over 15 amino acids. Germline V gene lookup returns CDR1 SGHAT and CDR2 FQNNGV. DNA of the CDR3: TGTGCCAGCAGCGGTCCGGGTGCTTACACCGGGGAGCTGTTTTTT. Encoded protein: CASSGPGAYTGELFF.

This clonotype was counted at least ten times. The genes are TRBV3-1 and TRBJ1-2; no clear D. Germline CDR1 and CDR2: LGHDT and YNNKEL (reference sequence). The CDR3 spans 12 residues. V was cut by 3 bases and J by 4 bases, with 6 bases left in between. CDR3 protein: CASSHALYGYTF. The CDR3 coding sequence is TGTGCCAGCAGCCACGCGCTCTATGGCTACACCTTC.

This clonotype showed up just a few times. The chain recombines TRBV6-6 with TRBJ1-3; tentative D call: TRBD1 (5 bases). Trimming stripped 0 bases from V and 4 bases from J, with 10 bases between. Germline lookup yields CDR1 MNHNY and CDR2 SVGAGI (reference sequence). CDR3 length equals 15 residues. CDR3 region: CASSYSAGHGNTIYF. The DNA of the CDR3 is TGTGCCAGCAGTTACTCAGCAGGGCACGGAAACACCATATATTTT.

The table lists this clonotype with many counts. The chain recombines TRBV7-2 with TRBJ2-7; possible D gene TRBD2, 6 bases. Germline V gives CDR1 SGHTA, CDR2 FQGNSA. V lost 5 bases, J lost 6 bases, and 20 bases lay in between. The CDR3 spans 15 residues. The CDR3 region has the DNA TGTGCCAGCAGCATAGGGCTGGGGTTGACTAGCGAGCAGTACTTC. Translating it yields CASSIGLGLTSEQYF.

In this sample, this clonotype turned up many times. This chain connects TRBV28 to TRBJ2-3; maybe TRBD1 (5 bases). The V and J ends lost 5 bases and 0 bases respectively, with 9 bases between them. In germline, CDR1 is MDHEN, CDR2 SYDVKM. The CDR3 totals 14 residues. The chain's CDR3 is CASSTDTSTDTQYF. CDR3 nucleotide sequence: TGTGCCAGCAGTACGGACACCAGCACAGATACGCAGTATTTT.

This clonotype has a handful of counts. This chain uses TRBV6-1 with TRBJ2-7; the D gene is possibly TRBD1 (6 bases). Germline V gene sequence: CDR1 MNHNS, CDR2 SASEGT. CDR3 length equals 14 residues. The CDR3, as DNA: TGTGCCACACAGGGCGGACCATTAAACTACGAGCGGTACGTC. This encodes CATQGGPLNYERYV.

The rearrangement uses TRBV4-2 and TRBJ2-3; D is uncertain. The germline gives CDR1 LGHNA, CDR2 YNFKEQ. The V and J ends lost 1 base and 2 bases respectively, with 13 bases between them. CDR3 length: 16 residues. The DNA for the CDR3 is TGTGCCAGCAGCCAAGTATCCGGCGATGACACAGATACGCAGTATTTT. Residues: CASSQVSGDDTDTQYF.

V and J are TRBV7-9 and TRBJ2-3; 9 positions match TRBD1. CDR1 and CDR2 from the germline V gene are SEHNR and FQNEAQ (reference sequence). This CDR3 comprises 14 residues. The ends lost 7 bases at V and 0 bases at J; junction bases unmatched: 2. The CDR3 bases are TGTGCCAGCACCGGGACAGGGAGCACAGATACGCAGTATTTT. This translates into CASTGTGSTDTQYF.

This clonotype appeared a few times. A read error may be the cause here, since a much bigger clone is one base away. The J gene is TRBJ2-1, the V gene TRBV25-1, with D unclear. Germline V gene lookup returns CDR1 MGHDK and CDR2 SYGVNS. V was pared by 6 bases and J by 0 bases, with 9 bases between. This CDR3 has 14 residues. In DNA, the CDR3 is TGTGCCAGCAGCCAGATGAGCTCCTACAATGAGCAGTTCTTC. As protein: CASSQMSSYNEQFF.